A selection of T cell receptor beta chains follows, all from one sample in a study of T-cell reconstitution after alpha-beta-depleted transplantation in children. TCRdb reanalysed the PCR reads using MiXCR and keeps one entry per CDR3 protein. Among about 440,000 distinct CDR3 sequences, about 45% were seen once, and the ten largest hold 25% to 30%. Material: PBMCs, obtained before TCRalphabeta/CD19-depleted stem cell transplant. The receptor set was obtained from a girl aged 2 to 10 with aplastic anemia, due to receive a stem cell transplant. Both conserved end residues are part of each CDR3. The D gene is left open where the match is weak. Some rows mark clone size as missing; the rest say once, few, many or name a class of expanded clone.

j_call d_call clone_size v_call cdr3_nt cdr3_aa
TRBJ1-1 . . TRBV20-1 TGCAGTGCTACCCCGAACACTGAAGCTTTCTTT CSATPNTEAFF
TRBJ2-5 . . TRBV5-1 TGCGCCAGCAGCCTTCTTGGGGCCGCAGAGACCCAGTACTTC CASSLLGAAETQYF
TRBJ2-1 . few TRBV6-5 TGTGCCAGCAGTTATGGGCCAGGGGTGACCAATGAGCAGTTCTTC CASSYGPGVTNEQFF
TRBJ1-2 . once TRBV20-1 TGCAGTGCTACTAACTATGGCTACACCTTC CSATNYGYTF
TRBJ2-5 TRBD2 few TRBV11-2 TGTGCCATCGAGTGGAGTACTAGCGGGCAAGAGACCCAGTACTTC CAIEWSTSGQETQYF
TRBJ1-2 . . TRBV5-1 TGCGCCAGCAGCTTTTTGGACCAGCACAATGGCTACACCTTC CASSFLDQHNGYTF
TRBJ2-7 TRBD2 . TRBV12-3/TRBV12-4 TGTGCCAGCAGGCCTGGGACTAGCGGGAGTTACGAGCAGTACTTC CASRPGTSGSYEQYF
TRBJ2-7 . . TRBV12-3/TRBV12-4 TGTGCCAGCAGTAGTAACACCTACAAGCAGTACTTC CASSSNTYKQYF
TRBJ2-3 . many TRBV11-2 TGTGCCAGCAGCTTGTCTGACAGGATGAATACGCAGTATTTT CASSLSDRMNTQYF
TRBJ2-7 . . TRBV29-1 TGCAGCGTTGAGTCAGACTCCTACGAGCAGTACTTC CSVESDSYEQYF
TRBJ1-1 . . TRBV5-1 TGCGCCAGCAGCTTCAGCTCGGCCCTTCTCAACACTGAAGCTTTCTTT CASSFSSALLNTEAFF
TRBJ2-7 TRBD2 . TRBV6-2/TRBV6-3 TGTGCCAGCAACTTGGGACTAGCGGGCACCTACGAGCAGTACTTC CASNLGLAGTYEQYF
TRBJ2-5 TRBD2 . TRBV10-3 TGTGCCATCAGTTTTCGCGGGAGGGCCTCAGAGACCCAGTACTTC CAISFRGRASETQYF
TRBJ2-2 . few TRBV6-1 TGTGCCAGCATGGGCTCCTGGTCTCCGACCGGGGAGCTGTTTTTT CASMGSWSPTGELFF
TRBJ1-5 . . TRBV28 TGTGCCAGCAGTCCATCAATGGGGCAGCCCCAGCATTTT CASSPSMGQPQHF
TRBJ1-2 . . TRBV5-5 TGTGCCAGCAGCGAACCGGGACCGAGAGATGGCTACACCTTC CASSEPGPRDGYTF
TRBJ2-1 . few TRBV7-9 TGTGCCAGCAGTACAACTAGCTCAAGAGGGTACAATGAGCAGTTCTTC CASSTTSSRGYNEQFF
TRBJ2-5 . . TRBV6-5 TGTGCCAGCAGTTACACGGGGGCGCGGGAGACCCAGTACTTC CASSYTGARETQYF
TRBJ2-2 TRBD2 many TRBV20-1 TGCAGTGTACCTAGCGGGAGGGCCATCGGGGAGCTGTTTTTT CSVPSGRAIGELFF
TRBJ1-1 . . TRBV20-1 TGCAGTGTTCAGGGAGACTGGTCGGAAGCTTTCTTT CSVQGDWSEAFF
TRBJ1-1 . . TRBV2 TGTGCCAGCACCCCTTCCATGAACACTGAAGCTTTCTTT CASTPSMNTEAFF
TRBJ1-2 . . TRBV7-9 TGTGCCAGCAGCTTAGTTATTTCCGGAACTAACTATGGCTACACCTTC CASSLVISGTNYGYTF
TRBJ2-2 TRBD2 . TRBV7-6 TGTGCCAGCACGCTTCGCGGGAGGGCCTCGAACACCGGGGAGCTGTTTTTT CASTLRGRASNTGELFF
TRBJ1-2 . . TRBV5-1 TGCGCCAGCAGCTTCGGAACAGGGAACTATGGCTACACCTTC CASSFGTGNYGYTF
TRBJ2-2 TRBD2 . TRBV27 TGTGCCAGCAGTCCTGGGACTAGCGGCCTTCTCGGGGAGCTGTTTTTT CASSPGTSGLLGELFF